This T cell receptor beta chain appears in the sequencing data of a study of T cell responses to AZD1222 COVID-19 vaccine. Study-level background: Second-dose intervals near 4 or 12 weeks were combined. Study-level points and caveats: The study reported that nearly half of spike-specific TCRs target unmutated variant regions. Seropositivity was recorded at baseline in only six AZD1222 recipients. Repertoire sampling was restricted to post-peak T cell response timepoints.

Clones were sequenced by immunoSEQ multiplex PCR, and TCRdb holds only the in-frame ones, with some missing. This sample has 75,000 to 95,000 clones, with 90% found just once. Comments on this clone: The antigen is unknown.

V lost 0 bases and J 3 bases, leaving 12 bases between the germline ends. The CDR3 extends over 16 amino acids. The germline V gene has CDR1 SGHKS and CDR2 YYEKEE (reference sequence). The V call is TRBV5-5, the J call TRBJ1-4; possibly TRBD1 for D (6 bases). This receptor was obtained from an adult in good health. Specimen: peripheral blood, collected on day 0 of AZD1222 vaccination. CDR3 protein: CASSLDPTGPNEKLFF. The CDR3 DNA follows: TGTGCCAGCAGCTTGGATCCGACAGGACCTAATGAAAAACTGTTTTTT.